These 32 T cell receptor beta chains were all obtained from the same sample, sequenced in a study of Ad26.COV2.S vaccination and SARS-CoV-2 variants. Treatment in this sample: about 20 received Ad26.COV2.S at low or high dose, single or two shots; about 5 received placebo; per-sample allocation not given. It was on day 63 after the first vaccine or placebo injection that samples were taken. The assay was immunoSEQ multiplex PCR, and TCRdb's table has in-frame clones only and misses some. Among around 320,000 clones, around 87% were seen once, and the ten largest hold about 3%. The sample in question was peripheral blood, obtained in a trial of Ad26.COV2.S vaccine versus placebo. Receptors originate from a person between 18 and 59 years old who received the Ad26.COV2.S COVID-19 vaccine or a placebo.

This chain uses TRBV30 with TRBJ2-3; 9 positions match TRBD2. Losses at the gene ends were 5 bases for V and 4 bases for J; bases not matched to a gene: 7. The CDR3 runs to 14 residues. Germline V CDR1 and CDR2: GTSNPN, SVGIG (reference sequence). The CDR3 region is CAWGRLAGPDTQYF. The CDR3 nucleotides read TGTGCCTGGGGGAGGCTAGCGGGACCAGATACGCAGTATTTT. The entire variable domain, with the rest obtained from reference TRBV30 and TRBJ2-3, is as follows: SQTIHQWPATLVQPVGSPLSLECTVEGTSNPNLYWYRQAAGRGLQLLFYSVGIGQISSEVPQNLSASRPQDRQFILSSKKLLLSDSGFYLCAWGRLAGPDTQYFGPGTRLTVL.

The rearrangement links TRBV7-3 to TRBJ2-1; D is ambiguous. V lost 1 base to trimming and J lost 6 bases, with 4 bases between them. This CDR3 has 12 amino acids. Germline assignment: CDR1 SGHTA and CDR2 FQGTGA. The CDR3 DNA is TGTGCCAGCAGCTTAAGTGGCAATGAGCAGTTCTTC. It yields the protein CASSLSGNEQFF. Supplemented by reference TRBV7-3 and TRBJ2-1, the full variable domain reads GAGVSQTPSNKVTEKGKYVELRCDPISGHTALYWYRQSLGQGPEFLIYFQGTGAADDSGLPNDRFFAVRPEGSVSTLKIQRTERGDSAVYLCASSLSGNEQFFGPGTRLTVL.

The rearrangement uses TRBV5-4 and TRBJ1-1; tentatively, D is TRBD1 (6 bases). Trimming pared 3 bases from V and 6 bases from J, leaving 15 bases between. Germline V gene sequence: CDR1 SGHNT, CDR2 YYREEE (reference sequence). CDR3 size: 14 residues. The CDR3 DNA is TGTGCCAGCAGCTCACGTCCGGGGGCCGCTGAAGCTTTCTTT. Residues: CASSSRPGAAEAFF.

This rearrangement joins TRBV14 to TRBJ1-1; D gene uncertain. The V end was cut by 1 base, the J end by 0 bases, with 6 bases between. Germline CDR1 reads SGHDN; CDR2 reads FVKESK. The CDR3 totals 14 residues. The chain's CDR3 is CASSQGGMNTEAFF. The CDR3 DNA reads TGTGCCAGCAGCCAAGGTGGGATGAACACTGAAGCTTTCTTT.

The chain is built from TRBV15 and TRBJ2-1; perhaps TRBD1 as D (6 bases). The ends were cut back, 0 bases at V and 2 bases at J, with 8 bases in the middle. CDR3 length: 15 amino acids. Germline V CDR1 and CDR2: LNHNV, YYDKDF (reference sequence). This CDR3 reads CATSREQGPYNEQFF. Written as DNA, the CDR3 is TGTGCCACCAGCAGAGAACAGGGCCCCTACAATGAGCAGTTCTTC.

V and J are TRBV29-1 and TRBJ2-3; 7 bases agree with TRBD2. The V gene's germline CDR1 is SQVTM and CDR2 ANQGSEA. This CDR3 has 15 residues. With V trimmed by 5 bases and J by 6 bases, 14 bases remained unmatched. The CDR3 is CSVLPSKVRGDTQYF. CDR3 DNA sequence: TGCAGCGTTCTCCCCTCCAAGGTGCGGGGGGATACGCAGTATTTT.

The chain joins TRBV5-1 to TRBJ1-6, with 10 bases matching TRBD1. CDR1 is SGHRS, CDR2 YFSETQ, per germline. J gave up 6 bases and V 0 bases, and 6 bases lay outside the gene matches. The CDR3 loop spans 17 amino acids. The CDR3 DNA sequence: TGCGCCAGCAGCTTGGCCTCAGGACAGGGGGTTAATTCACCCCTCCACTTT. It specifies CASSLASGQGVNSPLHF.

V gene TRBV10-3 combines with J gene TRBJ2-7; the D gene is possibly TRBD2 (6 bases). Germline V CDR1 and CDR2: ENHRY, SYGVKD. The ends were cut back, 0 bases at V and 3 bases at J, with 15 bases in the middle. The CDR3 has 16 residues. CDR3 sequence (DNA): TGTGCCATCAGTGAGTCCGGGGGAAGGTTGGTCTACGAGCAGTACTTC. It codes for CAISESGGRLVYEQYF.

The chain recombines TRBV2 with TRBJ1-2; D is perhaps TRBD1 (5 bases). The CDR3 spans 16 residues. V lost 4 bases and J 0 bases, leaving 15 bases between the germline ends. CDR1 and CDR2 (germline): SNHLY, FYNNEI. CDR3 protein: CASSGGQGTSNYGYTF. CDR3 DNA sequence: TGTGCCAGCAGTGGTGGTCAGGGAACTTCTAACTATGGCTACACCTTC.

The rearrangement joins TRBV21-1 to TRBJ1-6; the D call of TRBD1 is as the table states it, not checked on the DNA. TRBV21-1 is shown as a pseudogene. This CDR3 is 15 amino acids long. DNA of the CDR3: TGTGCCAGCAGCAAAATTTCCAGGGGGAATTCACCCCTCCACTTT. This encodes CASSKISRGNSPLHF.

This sequence joins TRBV7-2 and TRBJ1-3; a weak D match, TRBD1 (6 bases). Germline V lookup: CDR1 SGHTA, CDR2 FQGNSA. CDR3 length equals 16 residues. With 5 bases removed from V and 1 base from J, the gap between germline ends came to 15 bases. This CDR3 reads CASSPEGEGSGNTIYF. The DNA for the CDR3 is TGTGCCAGCAGCCCGGAGGGGGAGGGATCTGGAAACACCATATATTTT.

V usage is TRBV2 and J usage is TRBJ1-1; D is possibly TRBD1 (6 bases). In germline, CDR1 is SNHLY, CDR2 FYNNEI. This CDR3 contains 14 residues. Between the trimmed V and J ends, which lost 6 bases and 4 bases, there was a span of 15 bases. This CDR3 is CASSTGTLLTEAFF. The CDR3 DNA sequence: TGTGCCAGCAGCACCGGGACATTACTCACTGAAGCTTTCTTT.

The rearrangement joins TRBV6-5 to TRBJ2-7, with a tentative D call TRBD2 (6 bases). The CDR3 length is 12 residues. V lost 6 bases, J lost 3 bases, and 9 bases lay in between. CDR1 and CDR2 from the germline V gene are MNHEY and SVGAGI. CDR3 nucleotide sequence: TGTGCCAGCAGGGAGGGAAGCTACGAGCAGTACTTC. Translation gives CASREGSYEQYF.

The V call is TRBV4-2, the J call TRBJ2-5, with 8 bases identical to TRBD2. CDR3 length: 17 amino acids. The germline gives CDR1 LGHNA, CDR2 YNFKEQ. The V gene end was trimmed by 0 bases and the J gene end by 4 bases; junction bases not matched to a gene: 10. The chain's CDR3 is CASSQDFGAGARETQYF. As DNA, the CDR3 is TGTGCCAGCAGCCAAGATTTCGGAGCGGGGGCGCGAGAGACCCAGTACTTC.

This chain connects TRBV30 to TRBJ2-1; TRBD2 matches at 11 bases. Germline CDR1 reads GTSNPN; CDR2 reads SVGIG (reference sequence). This CDR3 comprises 17 residues. V trimming: 3 bases; J trimming: 8 bases; junction bases outside the gene matches: 15. The CDR3 DNA is TGTGCCTGGAGGCCAGAGCGGCTAGCGGGAGGATTCTATGAGCAGTTCTTC. Translated, it gives CAWRPERLAGGFYEQFF.

The chain links TRBV27 to TRBJ1-5, with D unresolved. The ends were cut back, 5 bases at V and 7 bases at J, with 21 bases in the middle. This CDR3 contains 16 residues. CDR1 is MNHEY, CDR2 SMNVEV, per germline (reference sequence). CDR3 amino acids: CASSPTPGRVGQPQHF. The CDR3, as DNA: TGTGCCAGCAGTCCGACCCCCGGGCGGGTCGGGCAGCCCCAGCATTTT.

The genes are TRBV27 and TRBJ2-1; D may correspond to TRBD1 or TRBD2 (7 bases each). CDR3 length: 15 residues. Deletions cut 3 bases from V and 7 bases from J, with 16 bases between. Germline CDR1 reads MNHEY; CDR2 reads SMNVEV (reference sequence). The CDR3 here is CASSLSRGGTNEQFF. As DNA, the CDR3 is TGTGCCAGCAGTTTGTCCAGGGGGGGAACTAATGAGCAGTTCTTC.

This chain connects TRBV7-2 to TRBJ1-5; D perhaps matches TRBD1 (5 bases). The germline gives CDR1 SGHTA, CDR2 FQGNSA. The germline V and J ends were trimmed by 1 base and 9 bases, with 10 bases remaining between them. The CDR3 is 13 residues long. CDR3 bases: TGTGCCAGCAGCTTAGGGCAGGGCAGGCCCCAGCATTTT. It yields the protein CASSLGQGRPQHF.

This clone was detected a few times. The CDR3 here is CASSQGRYQPQHF. For the CDR3, the DNA is TGTGCCAGTAGTCAAGGGCGGTATCAGCCCCAGCATTTT. The chain links TRBV19 to TRBJ1-5; the D is unclear. V was clipped by 5 bases and J by 5 bases, with 10 bases between them. The CDR3 covers 13 residues. Germline values: CDR1 LNHDA, CDR2 SQIVND (reference sequence). The whole variable domain, remainder taken from reference TRBV19 and TRBJ1-5, is DGGITQSPKYLFRKEGQNVTLSCEQNLNHDAMYWYRQDPGQGLRLIYYSQIVNDFQKGDIAEGYSVSREKKESFPLTVTSAQKNPTAFYLCASSQGRYQPQHFGDGTRLSIL.

The chain carries TRBV2 and TRBJ2-7; possible D gene TRBD2, 5 bases. The germline CDR1 and CDR2 sequences are SNHLY and FYNNEI. V was cut by 3 bases and J by 3 bases, with 15 bases left in between. CDR3 length: 15 amino acids. In nucleotides, the CDR3 is TGTGCCAGCAGTGACCCCCACGGACTTTACTACGAGCAGTACTTC. Amino acid sequence: CASSDPHGLYYEQYF. Variable domain in full (rest from reference TRBV2 and TRBJ2-7): EPEVTQTPSHQVTQMGQEVILRCVPISNHLYFYWYRQILGQKVEFLVSFYNNEISEKSEIFDDQFSVERPDGSNFTLKIRSTKLEDSAMYFCASSDPHGLYYEQYFGPGTRLTVT.

This clone appeared a single time. The V gene is TRBV12-5, the J gene TRBJ2-5; D unresolved. The V gene's germline CDR1 is LGHNT and CDR2 FRNRAP. The CDR3 loop spans 18 amino acids. V was shortened by 0 bases and J by 3 bases, with 20 bases between the two germline ends. The CDR3 DNA reads as TGTGCTAGTGGTTTGGTTTTGACGCAGGATCTAGGTAAAGAGACCCAGTACTTC. It specifies CASGLVLTQDLGKETQYF.

The J gene is TRBJ1-5, the V gene TRBV4-2; tentative D call: TRBD1 (6 bases). From germline, CDR1 is LGHNA and CDR2 YNFKEQ. V gave up 1 base and J gave up 5 bases, with 21 bases separating them. This CDR3 contains 18 residues. CDR3 amino acids: CASSQVGGANWNDQPQHF. The CDR3 coding sequence is TGTGCCAGCAGCCAAGTGGGGGGGGCGAACTGGAATGATCAGCCCCAGCATTTT.

This clone was detected only once. This chain uses TRBV21-1 with TRBJ2-3; TRBD2, as called in the table, went unchecked against the DNA. TRBV21-1 is shown as a pseudogene. CDR3 length: 15 amino acids. CDR3 in amino acids: CASSKGAGSTDTQYF. Written as DNA, the CDR3 is TGTGCCAGCAGCAAAGGTGCGGGGAGCACAGATACGCAGTATTTT.

This chain joins TRBV4-2 and TRBJ2-5, with D possibly called TRBD1 or TRBD2 (6 bases each). Germline V gives CDR1 LGHNA, CDR2 YNFKEQ. The V gene lost 1 base and the J gene lost 3 bases, with 12 bases spanning the gap. The CDR3 spans 15 residues. The CDR3 bases are TGTGCCAGCAGCCAAGCGGGGGCCCTAAAAGAGACCCAGTACTTC. Its translation: CASSQAGALKETQYF.

J is TRBJ1-5 and V is TRBV7-2; perhaps TRBD1 as D (5 bases). This CDR3 is 15 amino acids long. With 2 bases removed from V and 0 bases from J, the gap between germline ends came to 8 bases. CDR1 SGHTA and CDR2 FQGNSA come from the germline V gene. This chain's CDR3 is CASSLIGASNQPQHF. The CDR3 DNA reads TGTGCCAGCAGCTTAATAGGGGCTAGCAATCAGCCCCAGCATTTT.

This clone was counted once. V and J are TRBV11-2 and TRBJ2-5, with a tentative D call TRBD2 (5 bases). This CDR3 comprises 14 residues. In germline, CDR1 is SGHAT, CDR2 FQNNGV. V shed 5 bases and J shed 2 bases, with 12 bases lying between them. The CDR3 spells CASSLGSPQETQYF. CDR3 bases: TGTGCCAGCAGCCTTGGGAGCCCTCAAGAGACCCAGTACTTC.

The V and J genes are TRBV11-2 and TRBJ1-6; 8 nucleotides align to TRBD1. The CDR3 runs 16 residues. CDR1 is SGHAT and CDR2 is FQNNGV in the germline V gene. With 2 bases clipped from V and 6 bases from J, the junction kept 6 bases outside the gene matches. The CDR3 sequence is CASSLSRTGLNSPLHF. The CDR3 DNA reads as TGTGCCAGCAGCTTATCCCGGACAGGGCTTAATTCACCCCTCCACTTT.

The J gene is TRBJ1-2, the V gene TRBV27; TRBD1 matches at 9 bases. The V gene end was trimmed by 6 bases and the J gene end by 4 bases; junction bases not matched to a gene: 9. The CDR3 covers 15 residues. CDR1 and CDR2 from the germline V gene are MNHEY and SMNVEV (reference sequence). CDR3: CASRLRGDRVYGYTF. The CDR3 nucleotides read TGTGCCAGCAGGTTACGGGGGGACAGGGTCTATGGCTACACCTTC.

The rearrangement joins TRBV19 to TRBJ2-7; D gene unclear. V was shortened by 0 bases and J by 0 bases, with 6 bases between the two germline ends. CDR1 LNHDA and CDR2 SQIVND come from the germline V gene (reference sequence). The CDR3 length is 14 residues. This CDR3 is CASSIESSSYEQYF. DNA of the CDR3: TGTGCCAGTAGTATAGAGTCCAGCTCCTACGAGCAGTACTTC.

This clone was seen many times. This chain links TRBV2 with TRBJ1-2; a possible D gene is TRBD1 (6 bases). This CDR3 is built from 12 residues. Trimming stripped 7 bases from V and 4 bases from J, with 10 bases between. CDR1 is SNHLY, CDR2 FYNNEI, per germline. CDR3 nucleotide sequence: TGTGCCAGCACGGGGGGCCCCTATGGCTACACCTTC. Translation: CASTGGPYGYTF.

The chain has TRBV2 and TRBJ1-1; D perhaps matches TRBD1 (6 bases). The CDR3 covers 14 residues. Trimming removed 2 bases at V and 6 bases at J, with 13 bases between. Germline loops: CDR1 SNHLY, CDR2 FYNNEI. CDR3 loop: CASSERQVSAEAFF. The CDR3 DNA follows: TGTGCCAGCAGTGAAAGACAGGTATCGGCTGAAGCTTTCTTT.

The J gene is TRBJ1-1, the V gene TRBV6-4; D not resolved. This CDR3 region has 14 residues. The germline gives CDR1 MRHNA, CDR2 SNTAGT. V lost 6 bases and J lost 0, with 11 bases in between. This chain's CDR3 is CASRPQPMNTEAFF. The CDR3 nucleotides read TGTGCCAGCAGACCACAGCCTATGAACACTGAAGCTTTCTTT.